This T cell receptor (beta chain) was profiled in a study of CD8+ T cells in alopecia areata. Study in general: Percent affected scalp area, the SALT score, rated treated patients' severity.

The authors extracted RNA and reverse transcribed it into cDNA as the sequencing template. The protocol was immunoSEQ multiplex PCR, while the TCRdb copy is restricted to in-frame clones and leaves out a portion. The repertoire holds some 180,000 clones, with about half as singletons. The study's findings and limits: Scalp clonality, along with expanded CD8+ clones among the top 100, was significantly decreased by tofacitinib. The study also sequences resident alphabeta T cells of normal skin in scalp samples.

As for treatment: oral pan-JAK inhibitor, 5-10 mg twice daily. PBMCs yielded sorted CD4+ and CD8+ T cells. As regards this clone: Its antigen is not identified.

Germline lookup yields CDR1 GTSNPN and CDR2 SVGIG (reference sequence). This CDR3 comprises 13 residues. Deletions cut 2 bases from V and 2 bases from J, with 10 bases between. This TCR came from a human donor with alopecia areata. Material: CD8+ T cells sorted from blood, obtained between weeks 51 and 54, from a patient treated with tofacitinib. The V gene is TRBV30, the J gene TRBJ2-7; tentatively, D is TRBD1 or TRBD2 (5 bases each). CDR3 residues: CAWSPGGPYEQYF. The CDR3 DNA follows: TGTGCCTGGAGTCCTGGGGGACCCTACGAGCAGTACTTC.